This T cell receptor beta chain was captured in a study of shared clonotypes between healthy human individuals (TCRdb year 2020). Context from the whole study: The cohort included three men and a couple of women between 18 and 49 years of age. For each donor, CD4 naive and CD4 memory were each given three plates, CD8 naive was given two plates, and CD8 memory was given one plate. Blood TCR repertoires of about 5 healthy adults were deeply sequenced to estimate repertoire size and the extent of clonotype sharing between individuals. Libraries were prepared and TCR repertoires were sequenced by different laboratories using diverse techniques, in order to increase sequencing depth and limit assay-specific biases. Leukapheresis yielded between about 0.8 and 8.9 billion PBMCs per donor.

Using the deep immunoSEQ assay, TCR CDR3 regions were amplified from genomic DNA by multiplex PCR. Genomic DNA extracted from each cell subset was distributed evenly over all wells of several immunoSEQ 96-well plates, and each plate served as one replicate. Each replicate PCR for sorted subsets received roughly 200 ng genomic DNA, equal to roughly 33,000 T cell genomes. Purified libraries were measured with a Qubit 3.0 fluorometer, size-checked on a Bioanalyzer 2100, and measured again with the KAPA Library Quantification kit. Each immunoSEQ 96-well plate was sequenced on its own single-read 150-cycle Illumina NextSeq 550 flow cell. The paper's processing steps were these. Because the immunoSEQ output included only junctional sequences and no quality scores, the filtering could not be the same as the filtering used for full-length reads. Sequences were annotated with PyIR, a Python wrapper for IgBLAST v1.9, and V/J genes and CDR3 were assigned using IMGT germline references. Reads with weak V/J assignments (E-value above 1e-6), missing CDR3, stop codons, out-of-frame junctions, or ambiguous translated residues were removed. V3J clonotypes were defined as sequences sharing an identical inferred V gene, J gene, and CDR3 amino acid sequence. Percentage overlap between repertoires was computed as shared unique clonotypes divided by the size of the smaller repertoire. Richness of each repertoire was evaluated using RTK rarefaction, the Chao1 estimator, and Recon v2.1 estimates of unobserved clonotypes. Generation probabilities for all TCRbeta clonotypes obtained by the gDNA method from a few donors were computed using OLGA. This immuneACCESS table, as held by TCRdb, lists in-frame sequences with V and J called but not all clones. Of the missing ones, under half trace to an unresolved V gene in checked studies; the others have no known cause. V, J and clone size are those of that table, while D and trimming were read from the DNA. In this sample the table shows more than 2,000,000 clones, more than 90% of which occur a single time. Over 0.12% of the sample rests with the top ten.

Study-wide conclusions, independent of this receptor: Approximately 4.8% of naive CD4, 3.5% of naive CD8, about 2.1% of memory CD4, and 0.35% to 0.5% of memory CD8 clonotypes were shared across several donors. Compared with non-shared clonotypes, the clonotypes found in all four sorted-subset donors had higher generation probabilities. Pairwise subsampling indicated that sequencing depth was expected to affect the degree of clonotype sharing among donors. Because the study included a small number of donors, the genetic and exposure-history diversity represented was limited. Estimated clonotype richness was generally larger for naive than for memory subsets. Sampling was restricted to blood, and TCR repertoires in tissues likely differ from the TCR repertoires found in blood. Rarefaction of sorted-subset datasets indicated incomplete sequencing despite the large sequencing depth.

The donors were healthy, HIV-negative adults who had no recently reported acute infections or vaccinations. Every donor was a Caucasian adult living in Nashville, Tennessee, USA. CD4+ T cells were enriched by magnetic negative selection; naive cells were then positively selected on CD45RA, and the negative fraction formed the memory subset. After blood collection by leukapheresis, PBMCs were isolated using Ficoll-Histopaque density gradient centrifugation and then cryopreserved in the vapor phase of liquid nitrogen. Analytical flow cytometry was used to check the purity and quantity of every magnetically sorted T cell population. Genomic DNA was isolated from every sorted fraction and measured by UV absorbance on a Nanodrop 2000c. Concerning this clone: Its antigen is currently not known. Base qualities were left out, and no much larger clone turns up one base away.

Material for sequencing was naive CD4+ T cells sorted from blood. Interpreted using the paper, the cell subset or site label stands for: CD45RA+ positively selected. The receptor was isolated from a young man in good health.

For the CDR3, the sequence is CASSLVGGAMNEQYF. DNA sequence: TGTGCCAGCAGCTTGGTGGGGGGAGCAATGAACGAGCAGTACTTC. In this chain, TRBV5-6 is recombined with TRBJ2-7; a tentative D call is TRBD2 (6 bases match). V drops 0 bases and J drops 5 bases, leaving 15 bases in between. The germline V gene sets CDR1 to SGHDT and CDR2 to YYEEEE. The CDR3 goes from the cysteine to the phenylalanine over 15 residues. Kept here is only the CDR3 DNA, which spans 45 bases and is read in frame from base 1. Beyond the CDR3, the reference TRBV5-6 and TRBJ2-7 genes provide the residues; the full variable domain reads: DAGVTQSPTHLIKTRGQQVTLRCSPKSGHDTVSWYQQALGQGPQFIFQYYEEEERQRGNFPDRFSGHQFPNYSSELNVNALLLGDSALYLCASSLVGGAMNEQYFGPGTRLTVT.